This T cell receptor beta chain was obtained from a study of blood T cells in healthy people across ages. The people who gave samples were healthy Caucasians from Russia, aged 6 to 90. Trimming cost V 2 bases and J 2 bases, with 10 bases left between them. Per the germline V gene, CDR1 is MNHNY and CDR2 is SVGAGI (reference sequence). This CDR3 is 14 amino acids long. Primers used in a second PCR of about 6 to 12 cycles were a sample-barcoded 5' primer and a J-beta primer mix. Each cDNA molecule received a tag from a template-switch adaptor that had 12 random nucleotides. TCRdb analysed the 5' RACE reads with MiXCR anew, one entry per CDR3 protein. Seen here are hundreds of thousands of distinct CDR3 sequences, approximately 25% observed once, and the top ten hold roughly 9%. These data were likewise used in another study, on T cells of mothers and their children. That report notes: The study sampled three healthy Caucasian mothers and their six children. The output of TCR recombination is shaped by thymic selection similarly in related and unrelated pairs.

What was sequenced was blood. The chain carries TRBV6-6 and TRBJ2-7; no clear D. The source of this sequence is a boy aged 5-17 years in good health. In DNA, the CDR3 is TGTGCCAGCAGTTACACACGTCTGCCCTACGAGCAGTACTTC. Translated, it gives CASSYTRLPYEQYF.